This T cell receptor beta chain was documented in a study of cytomegalovirus exposure and HLA in healthy donors. This clone was recorded a few times. PCR amplification relied on 60 Vbeta primers (plus 13 Jbeta primers). Libraries were prepared by immunoSEQ multiplex PCR; TCRdb keeps only in-frame clonotypes and omits some of them. In the table there are about 130,000 clones, around 9% of which are singletons. This CDR3 region has 14 residues. CDR1 and CDR2 (germline): MNHEY, SMNVEV (reference sequence). V lost 5 bases to trimming and J lost 7 bases, with 18 bases between them. The V and J genes are TRBV27 and TRBJ2-7, with a tentative D call TRBD1 (6 bases). The receptor was derived from a middle-aged man in good health and CMV-seronegative. The specimen was PBMCs. Written as DNA, the CDR3 is TGTGCCAGCAGTCCCAAGACAGGACCGGGGGAGCAGTACTTC. It translates to CASSPKTGPGEQYF.